A selection of T cell receptor beta chains follows, all from one sample in a study of T cell responses to AZD1222 COVID-19 vaccine. The repertoire was sequenced with immunoSEQ multiplex PCR; TCRdb's copy has only in-frame clones and lacks some. The sample records over 65,000 clones, 88% being singletons. Sequencing was performed on peripheral blood, taken 28 days after the second AZD1222 dose. These receptors were obtained from an adult who received the AZD1222 COVID-19 vaccine. The CDR3 runs from the conserved cysteine through the conserved F or W. The D gene is left open where the match is weak. Rows give clone size only sometimes, using once, few, many, or a class for an expanded clone.

CDR3 protein: CASSYSEAFGYTF; CDR3 DNA: TGTGCCAGCAGTTACTCGGAGGCTTTCGGCTACACCTTC; clone size: -; D gene: -; V gene: TRBV6-5; J gene: TRBJ1-2
CDR3 protein: CASSQESWGRFDGYTF; CDR3 DNA: TGTGCCAGCAGCCAAGAGTCCTGGGGGCGGTTTGATGGCTACACCTTC; clone size: -; D gene: -; V gene: TRBV14; J gene: TRBJ1-2
CDR3 protein: CASSLAADTQYF; CDR3 DNA: TGTGCCAGCAGCTTAGCCGCAGATACGCAGTATTTT; clone size: -; D gene: -; V gene: TRBV11-2; J gene: TRBJ2-3
CDR3 protein: CASSQRLFQAARRTEAFF; CDR3 DNA: TGTGCCAGCAGTCAACGGTTATTTCAGGCGGCCCGAAGGACTGAAGCTTTCTTT; clone size: -; D gene: -; V gene: TRBV27; J gene: TRBJ1-1
CDR3 protein: CASSSGSGYTF; CDR3 DNA: TGTGCCAGCAGTAGTGGGTCTGGCTACACCTTC; clone size: once; D gene: -; V gene: TRBV6-5; J gene: TRBJ1-2
CDR3 protein: CASSETGGDTGELFF; CDR3 DNA: TGTGCCAGCAGTGAAACAGGGGGGGACACCGGGGAGCTGTTTTTT; clone size: -; D gene: -; V gene: TRBV6-4; J gene: TRBJ2-2
CDR3 protein: CATEWTGRDYGYTF; CDR3 DNA: TGTGCCACCGAGTGGACAGGGAGGGACTATGGCTACACCTTC; clone size: once; D gene: TRBD1; V gene: TRBV2; J gene: TRBJ1-2
CDR3 protein: CASSEGTSSYYNEQFF; CDR3 DNA: TGTGCCAGCAGTGAAGGGACTAGCAGTTACTACAATGAGCAGTTCTTC; clone size: few; D gene: TRBD2; V gene: TRBV2; J gene: TRBJ2-1
CDR3 protein: CASSTGTSGSDTQYF; CDR3 DNA: TGCGCCAGCAGCACCGGGACTAGCGGTTCAGATACGCAGTATTTT; clone size: -; D gene: TRBD2; V gene: TRBV5-1; J gene: TRBJ2-3
CDR3 protein: CASRLGFRNSPLHF; CDR3 DNA: TGTGCCAGCAGACTAGGGTTCCGGAATTCACCCCTCCACTTT; clone size: -; D gene: -; V gene: TRBV28; J gene: TRBJ1-6
CDR3 protein: CASSLRDRLGDNEQFF; CDR3 DNA: TGTGCCAGCAGTCTCCGGGACAGGCTAGGGGACAATGAGCAGTTCTTC; clone size: -; D gene: TRBD1; V gene: TRBV2; J gene: TRBJ2-1
CDR3 protein: CASSYSITARNEQYF; CDR3 DNA: TGTGCCAGCAGTTACTCGATTACAGCGCGTAACGAGCAGTACTTC; clone size: -; D gene: -; V gene: TRBV6-6; J gene: TRBJ2-7
CDR3 protein: CASSLALSLYTF; CDR3 DNA: TGTGCCAGCAGCCTCGCCCTTAGCCTCTACACCTTC; clone size: -; D gene: -; V gene: TRBV6-1; J gene: TRBJ1-2